These 5 T cell receptor beta chains share one sample of origin, sequenced in a study of beta chain features in type 1 diabetes. Every bit of the isolated RNA underwent reverse transcription, so sequencing read expressed TCRB transcripts. Repertoires were generated with immunoSEQ multiplex PCR, while TCRdb's copy carries only in-frame clones and drops some. Of hundreds of thousands of clones detected, around 15% appear once; the ten largest clones hold around 0.1%. The sample consisted of naive CD4+ T cells from blood. The receptor set was obtained from a man aged 18-30 years in good health.

The CDR3 nucleotides read TGCGCCAGCAGCTTGCCTCCCTACGAGCAGTACTTC. The encoded protein is CASSLPPYEQYF. The rearrangement uses TRBV5-1 and TRBJ2-7; no firm D call. The V gene lost 1 base and the J gene lost 2 bases, with 4 bases spanning the gap. CDR1 is SGHRS, CDR2 YFSETQ, per germline. There are 12 residues in the CDR3.

This rearrangement joins TRBV5-1 to TRBJ2-7; D not resolved. The germline V and J ends were trimmed by 4 bases and 3 bases, with 20 bases remaining between them. The CDR3 is 16 amino acids. The V gene's germline CDR1 is SGHRS and CDR2 YFSETQ. CDR3 protein: CASSLTVSPQSYEQYF. In DNA, the CDR3 is TGCGCCAGCAGCCTCACCGTCTCCCCTCAAAGCTACGAGCAGTACTTC.

This clone occurred a few times. The chain combines TRBV7-2 with TRBJ1-3; TRBD1 matches at 10 bases. The CDR3 has 16 residues. The ends lost 3 bases at V and 4 bases at J; junction bases unmatched: 6. CDR1 is SGHTA and CDR2 is FQGNSA in the germline V gene. The CDR3 sequence: CASSLGTGVIGNTIYF. Written as DNA, the CDR3 is TGTGCCAGCAGCTTGGGGACAGGGGTTATCGGAAACACCATATATTTT. Combining the CDR3 with reference TRBV7-2 and TRBJ1-3 gives the whole variable domain GAGVSQSPSNKVTEKGKDVELRCDPISGHTALYWYRQSLGQGLEFLIYFQGNSAPDKSGLPSDRFSAERTGGSVSTLTIQRTQQEDSAVYLCASSLGTGVIGNTIYFGEGSWLTVV.

Only a few counts were recorded for this clone. The CDR3 sequence: CASRRDRGSTDTQYF. The DNA for the CDR3 is TGTGCCAGCAGGCGGGACAGGGGGAGCACAGATACGCAGTATTTT. The chain combines TRBV6-1 with TRBJ2-3, with 11 nucleotides matching TRBD1. The V gene end was trimmed by 6 bases and the J gene end by 0 bases; junction bases not matched to a gene: 2. The germline V gene has CDR1 MNHNS and CDR2 SASEGT. The CDR3 loop spans 15 amino acids.

This clone was picked up a small number of times. The CDR3 region is CAISGGASYEQYF. The DNA of the CDR3 is TGTGCCATCAGTGGCGGGGCCTCCTACGAGCAGTACTTC. This chain connects TRBV10-3 to TRBJ2-7, with a weak D call TRBD2 (6 bases). V lost 4 bases to trimming and J lost 0 bases, with 7 bases between them. This CDR3 is built from 13 residues. CDR1 ENHRY and CDR2 SYGVKD come from the germline V gene.